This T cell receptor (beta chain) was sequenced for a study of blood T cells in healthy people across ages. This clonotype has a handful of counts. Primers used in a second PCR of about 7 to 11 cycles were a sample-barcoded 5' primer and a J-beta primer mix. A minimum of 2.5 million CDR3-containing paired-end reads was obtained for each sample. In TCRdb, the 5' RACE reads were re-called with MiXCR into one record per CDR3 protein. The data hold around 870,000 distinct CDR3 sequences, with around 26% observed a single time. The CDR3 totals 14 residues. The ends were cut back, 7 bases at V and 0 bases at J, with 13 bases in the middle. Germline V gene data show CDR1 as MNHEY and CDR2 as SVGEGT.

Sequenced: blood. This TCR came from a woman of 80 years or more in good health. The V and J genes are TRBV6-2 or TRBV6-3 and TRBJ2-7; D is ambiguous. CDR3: CASTPDLSSYEQYF. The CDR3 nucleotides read TGTGCCAGCACTCCGGACCTTAGCTCCTACGAGCAGTACTTC.